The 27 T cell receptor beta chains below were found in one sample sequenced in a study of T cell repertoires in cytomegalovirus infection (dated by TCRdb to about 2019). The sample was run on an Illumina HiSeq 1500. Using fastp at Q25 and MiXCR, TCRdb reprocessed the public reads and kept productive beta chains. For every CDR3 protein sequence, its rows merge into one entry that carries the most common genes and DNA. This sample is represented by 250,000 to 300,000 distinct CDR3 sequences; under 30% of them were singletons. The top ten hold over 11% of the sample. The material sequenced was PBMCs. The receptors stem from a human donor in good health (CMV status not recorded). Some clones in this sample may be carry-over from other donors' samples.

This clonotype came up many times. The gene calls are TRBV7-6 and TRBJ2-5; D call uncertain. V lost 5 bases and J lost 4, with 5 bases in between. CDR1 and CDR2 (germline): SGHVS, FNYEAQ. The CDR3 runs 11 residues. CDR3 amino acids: CASSAGETQYF. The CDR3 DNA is TGTGCCAGCAGCGCCGGAGAGACCCAGTACTTC.

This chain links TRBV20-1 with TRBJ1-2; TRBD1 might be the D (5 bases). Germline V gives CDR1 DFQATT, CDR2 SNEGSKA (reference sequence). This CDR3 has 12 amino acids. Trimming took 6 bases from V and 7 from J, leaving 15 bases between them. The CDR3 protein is CSAPRGGSGYTF. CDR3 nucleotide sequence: TGCAGTGCCCCTAGGGGTGGCAGTGGCTACACCTTC.

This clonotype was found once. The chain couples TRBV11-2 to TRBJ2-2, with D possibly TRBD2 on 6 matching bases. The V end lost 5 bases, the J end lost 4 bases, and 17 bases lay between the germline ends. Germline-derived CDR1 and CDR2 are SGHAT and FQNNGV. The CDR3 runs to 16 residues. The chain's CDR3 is CASSAGSNVPTGELFF. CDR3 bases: TGTGCCAGCAGCGCGGGGTCCAATGTTCCCACCGGGGAGCTGTTTTTT.

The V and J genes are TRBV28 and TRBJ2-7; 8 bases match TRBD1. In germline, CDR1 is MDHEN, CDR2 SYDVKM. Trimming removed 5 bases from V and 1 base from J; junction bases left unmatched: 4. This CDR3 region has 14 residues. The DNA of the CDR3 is TGTGCCAGCAGTACCGGGACAGGTTCCTACGAGCAGTACTTC. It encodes CASSTGTGSYEQYF.

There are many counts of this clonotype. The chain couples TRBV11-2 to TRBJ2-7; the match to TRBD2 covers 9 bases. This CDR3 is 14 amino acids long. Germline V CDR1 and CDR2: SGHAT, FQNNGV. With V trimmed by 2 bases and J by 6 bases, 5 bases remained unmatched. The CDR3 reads CASSLLAGGGEQYF. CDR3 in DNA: TGTGCCAGCAGCTTACTGGCGGGAGGGGGCGAGCAGTACTTC.

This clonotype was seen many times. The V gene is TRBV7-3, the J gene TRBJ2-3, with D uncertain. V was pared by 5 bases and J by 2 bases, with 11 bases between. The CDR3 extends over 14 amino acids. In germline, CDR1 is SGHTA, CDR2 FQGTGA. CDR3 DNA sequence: TGTGCCAGCAGCCTGGGTCAACACACAGATACGCAGTATTTT. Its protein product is CASSLGQHTDTQYF.

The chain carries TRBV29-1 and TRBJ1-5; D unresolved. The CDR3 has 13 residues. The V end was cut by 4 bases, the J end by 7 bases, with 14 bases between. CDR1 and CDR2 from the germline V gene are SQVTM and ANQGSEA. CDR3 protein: CSVVKQAGQPQHF. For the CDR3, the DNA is TGCAGCGTTGTAAAGCAGGCAGGACAGCCCCAGCATTTT. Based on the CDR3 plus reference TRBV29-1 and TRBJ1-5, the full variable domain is SAVISQKPSRDICQRGTSLTIQCQVDSQVTMMFWYRQQPGQSLTLIATANQGSEATYESGFVIDKFPISRPNLTFSTLTVSNMSPEDSSIYLCSVVKQAGQPQHFGDGTRLSIL.

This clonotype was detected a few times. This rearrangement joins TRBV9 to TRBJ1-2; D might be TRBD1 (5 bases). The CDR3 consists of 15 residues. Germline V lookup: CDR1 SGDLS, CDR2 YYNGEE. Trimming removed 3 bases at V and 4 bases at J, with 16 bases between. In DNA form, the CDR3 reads TGTGCCAGCAGCGCACTCCTCGGGGGTCCCTATGGCTACACCTTC. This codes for CASSALLGGPYGYTF.

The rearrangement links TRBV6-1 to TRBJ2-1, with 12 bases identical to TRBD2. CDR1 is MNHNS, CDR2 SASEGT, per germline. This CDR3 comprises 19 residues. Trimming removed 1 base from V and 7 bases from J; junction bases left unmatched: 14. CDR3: CASSEVRPTSGSSRNEQFF. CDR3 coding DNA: TGTGCCAGCAGTGAAGTGCGCCCGACTAGCGGGAGTTCGAGAAATGAGCAGTTCTTC.

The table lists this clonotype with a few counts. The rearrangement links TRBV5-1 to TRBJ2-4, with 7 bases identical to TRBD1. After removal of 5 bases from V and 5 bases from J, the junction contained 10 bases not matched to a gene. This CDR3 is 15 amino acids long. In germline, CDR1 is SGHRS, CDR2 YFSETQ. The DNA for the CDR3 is TGCGCCAGCAGACAGGGGCGGCTGCGTGAAAACATTCAGTACTTC. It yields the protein CASRQGRLRENIQYF.

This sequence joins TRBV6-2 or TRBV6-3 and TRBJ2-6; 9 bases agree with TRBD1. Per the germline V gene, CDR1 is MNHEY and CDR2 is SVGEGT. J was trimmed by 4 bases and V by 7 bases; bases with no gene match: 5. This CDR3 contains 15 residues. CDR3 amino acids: CASIGTGSGANVLTF. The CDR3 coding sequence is TGTGCCAGCATTGGGACAGGGAGCGGGGCCAACGTCCTGACTTTC.

CDR3 bases: TGTGCCAGCAGTTACGAGATAGCGGGAGATTCCAAAAACATTCAGTACTTC. Translating it yields CASSYEIAGDSKNIQYF. This chain links TRBV6-2 or TRBV6-3 with TRBJ2-4, with 9 bases that match TRBD2. There are 17 residues in the CDR3. From germline, CDR1 is MNHEY and CDR2 SVGEGT. The J segment lost 2 bases and the V segment lost 2 bases, leaving 7 bases of the junction unmatched.

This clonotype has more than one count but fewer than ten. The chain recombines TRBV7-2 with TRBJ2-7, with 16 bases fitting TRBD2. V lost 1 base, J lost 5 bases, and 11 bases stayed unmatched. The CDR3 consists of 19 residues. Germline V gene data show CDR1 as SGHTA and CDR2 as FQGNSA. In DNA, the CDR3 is TGTGCCAGCAGCTTAGGACCTCCGGGACTAGCGGGGGGGGGCAACGAGCAGTACTTC. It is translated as CASSLGPPGLAGGGNEQYF. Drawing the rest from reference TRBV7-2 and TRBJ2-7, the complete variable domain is GAGVSQSPSNKVTEKGKDVELRCDPISGHTALYWYRQSLGQGLEFLIYFQGNSAPDKSGLPSDRFSAERTGGSVSTLTIQRTQQEDSAVYLCASSLGPPGLAGGGNEQYFGPGTRLTVT.

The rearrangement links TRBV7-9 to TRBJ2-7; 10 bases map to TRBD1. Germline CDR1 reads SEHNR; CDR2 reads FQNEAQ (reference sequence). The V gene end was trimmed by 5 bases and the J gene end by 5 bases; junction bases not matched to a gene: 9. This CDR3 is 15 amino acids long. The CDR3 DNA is TGTGCCAGCAGCGACCGGGACAGGGGTTCGGACGAGCAGTACTTC. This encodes CASSDRDRGSDEQYF. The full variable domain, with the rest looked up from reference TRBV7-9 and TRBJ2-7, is DTGVSQNPRHKITKRGQNVTFRCDPISEHNRLYWYRQTLGQGPEFLTYFQNEAQLEKSRLLSDRFSAERPKGSFSTLEIQRTEQGDSAMYLCASSDRDRGSDEQYFGPGTRLTVT.

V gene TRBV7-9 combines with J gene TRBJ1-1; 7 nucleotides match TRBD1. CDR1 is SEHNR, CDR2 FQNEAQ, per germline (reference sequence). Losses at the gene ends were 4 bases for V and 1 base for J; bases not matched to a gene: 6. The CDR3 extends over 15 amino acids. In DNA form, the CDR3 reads TGTGCCAGCAGCTGGGGGGACAGACCGAACACTGAAGCTTTCTTT. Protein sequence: CASSWGDRPNTEAFF.

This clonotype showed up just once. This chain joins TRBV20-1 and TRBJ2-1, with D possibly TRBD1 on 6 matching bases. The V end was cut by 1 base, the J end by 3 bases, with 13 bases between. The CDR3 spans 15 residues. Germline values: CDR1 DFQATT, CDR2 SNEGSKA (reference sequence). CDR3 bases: TGCAGTGCTAGAGCCGGGGACAACGTCTACAATGAGCAGTTCTTC. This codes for CSARAGDNVYNEQFF.

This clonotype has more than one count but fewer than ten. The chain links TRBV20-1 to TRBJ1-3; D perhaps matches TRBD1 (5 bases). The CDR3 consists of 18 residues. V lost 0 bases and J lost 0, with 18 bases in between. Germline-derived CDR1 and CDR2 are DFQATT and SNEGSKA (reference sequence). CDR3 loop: CSARDREGRAISGNTIYF. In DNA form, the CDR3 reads TGCAGTGCTAGAGATCGGGAGGGCAGGGCCATCTCTGGAAACACCATATATTTT.

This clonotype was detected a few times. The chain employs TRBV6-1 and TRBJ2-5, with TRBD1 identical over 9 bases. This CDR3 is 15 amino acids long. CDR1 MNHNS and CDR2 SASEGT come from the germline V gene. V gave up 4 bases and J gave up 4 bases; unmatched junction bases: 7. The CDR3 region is CASSAGTGWRETQYF. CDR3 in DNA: TGTGCCAGCAGTGCCGGGACAGGGTGGAGAGAGACCCAGTACTTC.

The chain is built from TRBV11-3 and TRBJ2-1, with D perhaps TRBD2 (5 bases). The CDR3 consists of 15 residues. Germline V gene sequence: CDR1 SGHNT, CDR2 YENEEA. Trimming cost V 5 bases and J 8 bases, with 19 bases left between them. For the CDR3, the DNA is TGTGCCAGCAGCCCAGACTACCCACGTAGGGATGAGCAGTTCTTC. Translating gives CASSPDYPRRDEQFF. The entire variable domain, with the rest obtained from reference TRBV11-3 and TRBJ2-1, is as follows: EAGVVQSPRYKIIEKKQPVAFWCNPISGHNTLYWYLQNLGQGPELLIRYENEEAVDDSQLPKDRFSAERLKGVDSTLKIQPAELGDSAVYLCASSPDYPRRDEQFFGPGTRLTVL.

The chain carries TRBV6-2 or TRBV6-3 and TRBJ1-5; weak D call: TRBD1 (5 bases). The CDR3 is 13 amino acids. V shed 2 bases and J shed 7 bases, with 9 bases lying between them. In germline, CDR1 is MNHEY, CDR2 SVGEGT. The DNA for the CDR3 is TGTGCCAGCAGTTACGACAGCCTACAGCCCCAGCATTTT. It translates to CASSYDSLQPQHF.

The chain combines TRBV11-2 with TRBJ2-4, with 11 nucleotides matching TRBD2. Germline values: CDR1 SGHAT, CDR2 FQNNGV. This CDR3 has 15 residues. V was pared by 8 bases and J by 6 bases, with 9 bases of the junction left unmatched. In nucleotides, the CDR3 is TGTGCCAGCCGACTCCAGGGACTAGCGGTAAACATTCAGTACTTC. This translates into CASRLQGLAVNIQYF. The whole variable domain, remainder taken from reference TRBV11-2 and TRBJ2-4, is EAGVAQSPRYKIIEKRQSVAFWCNPISGHATLYWYQQILGQGPKLLIQFQNNGVVDDSQLPKDRFSAERLKGVDSTLKIQPAKLEDSAVYLCASRLQGLAVNIQYFGAGTRLSVL.

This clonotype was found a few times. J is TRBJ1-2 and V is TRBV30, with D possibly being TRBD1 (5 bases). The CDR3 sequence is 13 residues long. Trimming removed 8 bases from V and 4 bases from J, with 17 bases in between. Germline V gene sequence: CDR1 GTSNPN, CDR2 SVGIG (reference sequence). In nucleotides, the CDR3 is TGTGCCACCGCCCGGGAGGGACTCTATGGCTACACCTTC. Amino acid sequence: CATAREGLYGYTF.

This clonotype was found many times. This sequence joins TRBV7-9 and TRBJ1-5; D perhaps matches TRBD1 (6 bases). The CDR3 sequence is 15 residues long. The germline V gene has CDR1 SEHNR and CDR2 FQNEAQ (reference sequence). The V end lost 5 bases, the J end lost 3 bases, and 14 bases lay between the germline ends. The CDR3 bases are TGTGCCAGCAGCCTACAGGGATCCGACAATCAGCCCCAGCATTTT. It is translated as CASSLQGSDNQPQHF.

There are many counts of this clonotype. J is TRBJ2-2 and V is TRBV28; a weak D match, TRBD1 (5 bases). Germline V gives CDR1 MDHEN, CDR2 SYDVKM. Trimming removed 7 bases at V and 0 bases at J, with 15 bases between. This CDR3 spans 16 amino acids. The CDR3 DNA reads TGTGCCAGCACCTACCCCCAGGGCTCGAACACCGGGGAGCTGTTTTTT. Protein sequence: CASTYPQGSNTGELFF.

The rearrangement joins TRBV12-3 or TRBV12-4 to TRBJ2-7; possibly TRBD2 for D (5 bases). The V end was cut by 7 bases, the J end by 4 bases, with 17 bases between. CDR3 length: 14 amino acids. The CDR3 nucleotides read TGTGCCAGCACCCAAAGCGCGGGCGGATACGAGCAGTACTTC. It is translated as CASTQSAGGYEQYF.

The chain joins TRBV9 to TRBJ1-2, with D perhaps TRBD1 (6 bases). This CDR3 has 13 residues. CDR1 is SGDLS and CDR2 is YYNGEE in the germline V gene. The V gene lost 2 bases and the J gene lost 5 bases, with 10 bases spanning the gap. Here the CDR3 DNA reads TGTGCCAGCAGCGTTGGACAGAGGTATGGCTACACCTTC. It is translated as CASSVGQRYGYTF.

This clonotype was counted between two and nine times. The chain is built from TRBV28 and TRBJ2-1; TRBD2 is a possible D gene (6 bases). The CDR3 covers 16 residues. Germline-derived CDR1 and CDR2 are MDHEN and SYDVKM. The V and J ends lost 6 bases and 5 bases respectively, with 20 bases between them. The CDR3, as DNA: TGTGCCAGCAGCGCATTCACGAGCGGGTCCCACAATGAGCAGTTCTTC. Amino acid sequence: CASSAFTSGSHNEQFF.